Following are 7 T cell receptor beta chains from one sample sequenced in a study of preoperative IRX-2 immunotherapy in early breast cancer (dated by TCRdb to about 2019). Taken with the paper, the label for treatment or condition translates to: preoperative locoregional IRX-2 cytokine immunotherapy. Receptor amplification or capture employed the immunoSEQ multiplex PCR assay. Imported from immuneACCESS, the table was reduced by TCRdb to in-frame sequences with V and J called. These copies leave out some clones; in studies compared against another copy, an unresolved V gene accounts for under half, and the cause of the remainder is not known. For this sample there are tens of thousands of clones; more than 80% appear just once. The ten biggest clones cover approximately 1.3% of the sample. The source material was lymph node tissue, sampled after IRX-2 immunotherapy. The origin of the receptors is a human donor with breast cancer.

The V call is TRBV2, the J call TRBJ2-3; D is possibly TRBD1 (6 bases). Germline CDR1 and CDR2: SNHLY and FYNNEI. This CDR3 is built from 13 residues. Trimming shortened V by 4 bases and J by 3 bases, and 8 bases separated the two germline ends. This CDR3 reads CASSGQETDTQYF. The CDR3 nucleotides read TGTGCCAGCAGTGGACAGGAAACAGATACGCAGTATTTT.

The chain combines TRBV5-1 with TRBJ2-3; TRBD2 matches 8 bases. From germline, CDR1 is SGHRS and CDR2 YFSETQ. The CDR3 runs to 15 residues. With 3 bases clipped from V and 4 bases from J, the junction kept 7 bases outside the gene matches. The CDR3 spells CASSSAGTRADTQYF. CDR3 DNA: TGCGCCAGCAGCTCGGCCGGGACTAGGGCAGATACGCAGTATTTT.

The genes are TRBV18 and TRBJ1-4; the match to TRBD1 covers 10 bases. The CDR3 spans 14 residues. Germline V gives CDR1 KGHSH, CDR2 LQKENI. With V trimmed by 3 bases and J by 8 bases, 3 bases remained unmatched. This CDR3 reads CASSPTGGREKLFF. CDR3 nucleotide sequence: TGTGCCAGCTCACCGACAGGGGGCCGAGAAAAACTGTTTTTT. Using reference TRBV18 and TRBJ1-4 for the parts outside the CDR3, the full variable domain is NAGVMQNPRHLVRRRGQEARLRCSPMKGHSHVYWYRQLPEEGLKFMVYLQKENIIDESGMPKERFSAEFPKEGPSILRIQQVVRGDSAAYFCASSPTGGREKLFFGSGTQLSVL.

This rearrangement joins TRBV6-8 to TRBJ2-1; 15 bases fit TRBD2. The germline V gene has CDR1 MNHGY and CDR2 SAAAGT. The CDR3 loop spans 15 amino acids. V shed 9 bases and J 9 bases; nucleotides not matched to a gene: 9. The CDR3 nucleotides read TGTGCCAGTACCGGACTAGCGGGGGGGACGGGTGAGCAGTTCTTC. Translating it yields CASTGLAGGTGEQFF.

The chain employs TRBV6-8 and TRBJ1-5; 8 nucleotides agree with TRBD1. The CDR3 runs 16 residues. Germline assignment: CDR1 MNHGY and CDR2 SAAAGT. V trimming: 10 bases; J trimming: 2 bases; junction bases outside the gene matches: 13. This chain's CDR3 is CATTSDREGGNQPQHF. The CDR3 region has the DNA TGTGCCACGACGTCGGACAGGGAAGGGGGCAATCAGCCCCAGCATTTT.

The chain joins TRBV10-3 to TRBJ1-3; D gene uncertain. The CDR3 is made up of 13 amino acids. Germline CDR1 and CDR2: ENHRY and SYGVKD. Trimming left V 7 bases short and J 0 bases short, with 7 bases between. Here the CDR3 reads CAITPPSGNTIYF. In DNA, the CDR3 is TGTGCCATCACCCCCCCCTCTGGAAACACCATATATTTT.

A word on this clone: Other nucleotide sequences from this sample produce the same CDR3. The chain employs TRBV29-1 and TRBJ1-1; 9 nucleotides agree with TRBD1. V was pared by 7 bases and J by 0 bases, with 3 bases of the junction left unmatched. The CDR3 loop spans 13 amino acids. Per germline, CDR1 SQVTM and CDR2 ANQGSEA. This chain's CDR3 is CSGGDRVNTEAFF. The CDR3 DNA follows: TGCAGCGGCGGGGACAGGGTGAACACTGAAGCTTTCTTT.